This T cell receptor (beta chain) derives from a study of graft-versus-host responses after intestinal transplantation. Whole-study context: Recipients underwent multivisceral, liver-intestinal, or isolated intestinal transplants. Every recipient underwent anti-thymocyte globulin induction, then tacrolimus and steroids for 3 to 4 years. Study-level points and caveats: Some GvH clones appeared in ileal mucosa or blood before recipient bone marrow.

Clones were read by immunoSEQ multiplex PCR, and TCRdb kept only the in-frame ones, dropping some. The sample has roughly 120,000 clones; around 94% are singletons. Worth noting for this clone: Its target is unknown.

V lost 1 base and J lost 6, with 16 bases in between. Germline assignment: CDR1 SGHTA and CDR2 FQGNSA. The CDR3 loop spans 15 amino acids. The rearrangement links TRBV7-2 to TRBJ2-7, with D tentatively TRBD2 (7 bases). The receptor comes from a human donor who was the organ donor for an intestinal transplant. The material sequenced was unstimulated CD4+ T cells sorted from spleen or lymph node cells, taken before transplant. The DNA for the CDR3 is TGTGCCAGCAGCTTAGGGGGAGGGGGAGGGTCCGAGCAGTACTTC. Its translation is CASSLGGGGGSEQYF.